The subject of this entry is one TCR beta chain. In the original analysis: Amplification with reference gene primers provided the estimates of nucleated cell counts. Sequenced by immunoSEQ multiplex PCR; TCRdb stores in-frame clones only, minus some. V, J and clone size are those of that table, while D and trimming were read from the DNA. Counted here are around 200,000 clones, approximately 88% occurring once; the ten biggest clones make up about 9.4%. The data derive from a study of blood T cell repertoires in COVID-19. Study-level information: COVID-19 samples from acute and convalescent phases originated in the United States, Italy and Spain.

Adults between roughly 18 and 89 years of age took part from 24 US areas. Categorization into cohorts depended on clinical history that participants reported. The V gene lost 5 bases and the J gene lost 0 bases, with 11 bases spanning the gap. Germline V gene lookup returns CDR1 GTSNPN and CDR2 SVGIG (reference sequence). The CDR3 covers 14 residues. Sequenced input: PBMCs or T cells enriched from blood (not recorded which). The chain has TRBV30 and TRBJ2-1; TRBD2 is a possible D gene (6 bases). This TCR was recovered from a young man with acute COVID-19. Written as DNA, the CDR3 is TGTGCCTGGGTAGCGGAAGGCTCCTACAATGAGCAGTTCTTC. Amino acid sequence: CAWVAEGSYNEQFF.